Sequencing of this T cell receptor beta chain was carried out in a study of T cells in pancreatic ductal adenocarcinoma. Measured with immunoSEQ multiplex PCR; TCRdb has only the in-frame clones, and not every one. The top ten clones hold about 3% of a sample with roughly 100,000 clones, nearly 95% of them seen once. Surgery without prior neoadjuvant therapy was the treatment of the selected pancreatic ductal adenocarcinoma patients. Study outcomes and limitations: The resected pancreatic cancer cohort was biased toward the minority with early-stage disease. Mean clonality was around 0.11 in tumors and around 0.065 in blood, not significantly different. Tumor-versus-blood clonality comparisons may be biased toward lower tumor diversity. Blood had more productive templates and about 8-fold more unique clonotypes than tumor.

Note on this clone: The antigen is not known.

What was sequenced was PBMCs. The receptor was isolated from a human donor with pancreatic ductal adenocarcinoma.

The CDR3 loop reads CSVELQGSDEQYF. The CDR3 DNA sequence: TGCAGCGTTGAGTTACAGGGTTCGGACGAGCAGTACTTC. The J gene is TRBJ2-7, the V gene TRBV29-1; D may be TRBD1 (6 bases). The CDR3 has 13 amino acids. V was pared by 3 bases and J by 5 bases, with 14 bases between. Germline CDR1 SQVTM, CDR2 ANQGSEA.